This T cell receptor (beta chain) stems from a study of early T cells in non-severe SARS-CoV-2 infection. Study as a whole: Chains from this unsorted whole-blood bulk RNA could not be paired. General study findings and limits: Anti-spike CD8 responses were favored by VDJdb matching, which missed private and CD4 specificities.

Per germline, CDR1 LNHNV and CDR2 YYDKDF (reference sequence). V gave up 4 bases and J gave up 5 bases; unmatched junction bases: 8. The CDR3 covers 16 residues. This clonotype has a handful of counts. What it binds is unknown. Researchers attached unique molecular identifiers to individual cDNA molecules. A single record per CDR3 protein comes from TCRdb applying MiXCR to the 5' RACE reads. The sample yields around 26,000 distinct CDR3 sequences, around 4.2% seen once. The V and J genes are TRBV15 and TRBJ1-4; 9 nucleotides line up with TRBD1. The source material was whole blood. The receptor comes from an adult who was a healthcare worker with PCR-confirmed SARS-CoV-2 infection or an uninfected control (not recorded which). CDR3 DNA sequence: TGTGCCACCAGCAAGGGACAGGGAACAGAGAATGAAAAACTGTTTTTT. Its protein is CATSKGQGTENEKLFF.